One and the same sample provided the 24 T cell receptor beta chains below, sequenced in a study of long-term antiretroviral therapy in people with HIV. With survey level as its setting, the immunoSEQ assay was v3.0. Libraries were prepared by immunoSEQ multiplex PCR; TCRdb keeps only in-frame clonotypes and omits some of them. The table lists 30,000 or so clones, 85% to 95% of them singletons. Specimen: unsorted PBMCs, collected 6.2 years after starting antiretroviral therapy. The receptor set was obtained from a man aged 35 to 55 with HIV.

A single count supports this clone. The J gene is TRBJ1-3, the V gene TRBV5-1; TRBD1 is a possible D gene (5 bases). With 8 bases removed from V and 2 bases from J, the gap between germline ends came to 17 bases. The germline V gene has CDR1 SGHRS and CDR2 YFSETQ. The CDR3 spans 15 residues. The CDR3 DNA sequence: TGCGCCAGTTCTTACATGGGGGACCCTGGAAACACCATATATTTT. This encodes CASSYMGDPGNTIYF. Filled out from reference TRBV5-1 and TRBJ1-3, the complete variable domain reads KAGVTQTPRYLIKTRGQQVTLSCSPISGHRSVSWYQQTPGQGLQFLFEYFSETQRNKGNFPGRFSGRQFSNSRSEMNVSTLELGDSALYLCASSYMGDPGNTIYFGEGSWLTVV.

V is TRBV10-2 and J is TRBJ1-1; no firm D call. CDR3 length: 15 amino acids. The ends were cut back, 8 bases at V and 1 base at J, with 17 bases in the middle. CDR1 and CDR2 (germline): WSHSY, SAAADI. CDR3 region: CASRYNRQTNTEAFF. CDR3 in DNA: TGCGCCAGCCGATACAACCGACAAACGAACACTGAAGCTTTCTTT.

The chain carries TRBV25-1 and TRBJ1-5; the D is unclear. Germline lookup yields CDR1 MGHDK and CDR2 SYGVNS. Trimming shortened V by 5 bases and J by 0 bases, and 8 bases separated the two germline ends. The CDR3 has 14 residues. The CDR3 DNA is TGTGCCAGCAGTTCCCGGACTAGCAATCAGCCCCAGCATTTT. This gives the protein CASSSRTSNQPQHF.

With regard to this clone: In the same sample, other DNA sequences code for this CDR3. The rearrangement joins TRBV7-9 to TRBJ2-7, with D unresolved. The V end lost 11 bases, the J end lost 1 base, and 12 bases lay between the germline ends. The CDR3 is made up of 12 amino acids. Germline lookup yields CDR1 SEHNR and CDR2 FQNEAQ (reference sequence). CDR3 bases: TGTGCCTCCGGCGACGGTTCCTACGAGCAGTACTTC. Its translation is CASGDGSYEQYF.

The V and J genes are TRBV11-3 and TRBJ2-2; 8 bases line up with TRBD2. J lost 5 bases, V lost 1 base, and 9 bases had no gene match. The CDR3 length is 17 residues. The germline gives CDR1 SGHNT, CDR2 YENEEA. The CDR3 DNA reads as TGTGCCAGCAGCTTAGGGGGAGCGGGAGCCTTAACCGGGGAGCTGTTTTTT. Translated, it gives CASSLGGAGALTGELFF.

In DNA, the CDR3 is TGTGCCTTCCGGGACGAGAACTATGGCTACACCTTC. Protein sequence: CAFRDENYGYTF. V usage is TRBV6-1 and J usage is TRBJ1-2, with D perhaps matching TRBD1 (5 bases). Per germline, CDR1 MNHNS and CDR2 SASEGT. The V end was cut by 11 bases, the J end by 2 bases, with 12 bases between. The CDR3 is made up of 12 amino acids.

The V and J genes are TRBV27 and TRBJ2-7, with TRBD2 as a possible D gene (6 bases). Germline V CDR1 and CDR2: MNHEY, SMNVEV (reference sequence). The CDR3 runs 15 residues. Trimming left V 4 bases short and J 3 bases short, with 16 bases between. In DNA form, the CDR3 reads TGTGCCAGCAGTTCCGTAGCGGATTCCATCTACGAGCAGTACTTC. Its protein product is CASSSVADSIYEQYF.

DNA of the CDR3: TGTGCCAGCAGCCCTACCACAGGGCACTACGAGCAGTACTTC. It specifies CASSPTTGHYEQYF. The rearrangement uses TRBV11-2 and TRBJ2-7, with TRBD1 as a possible D gene (6 bases). Looked up from germline, CDR1 is SGHAT and CDR2 is FQNNGV. Trimming took off 5 bases at V and 3 bases at J, with 14 bases between the two ends. There are 14 residues in the CDR3.

The V and J genes are TRBV27 and TRBJ1-5, with D unresolved. With 4 bases removed from V and 2 bases from J, the gap between germline ends came to 18 bases. CDR1 and CDR2 from the germline V gene are MNHEY and SMNVEV (reference sequence). CDR3 length: 17 amino acids. The CDR3 region is CASSSLTLRSGNQPQHF. DNA for the CDR3: TGTGCCAGCAGTTCCCTCACGCTACGCTCTGGCAATCAGCCCCAGCATTTT.

In this sample, this clone turned up once. V is TRBV7-8 and J is TRBJ1-5; D remains ambiguous. Germline loops: CDR1 SGHVS, CDR2 FQNEAQ. The CDR3 loop spans 14 amino acids. V was cut by 5 bases and J by 2 bases, with 10 bases left in between. The DNA of the CDR3 is TGTGCCAGCAGCCCGTACCAGCGCAATCAGCCCCAGCATTTT. Protein sequence: CASSPYQRNQPQHF.

The chain employs TRBV29-1 and TRBJ2-1; 7 positions agree with TRBD1. The V and J ends lost 6 bases and 4 bases, in that order; junction bases with no gene match: 9. The CDR3 has 14 amino acids. In germline, CDR1 is SQVTM, CDR2 ANQGSEA. CDR3 sequence reads: CSVALGTDYNEQFF. As DNA, the CDR3 is TGCAGCGTGGCCCTGGGGACAGATTACAATGAGCAGTTCTTC.

The chain employs TRBV7-3 and TRBJ2-1; no firm D call. CDR1 and CDR2 from the germline V gene are SGHTA and FQGTGA. The CDR3 extends over 15 amino acids. Trimming took off 4 bases at V and 2 bases at J, with 12 bases between the two ends. CDR3 in DNA: TGTGCCAGCAGCTCATATTTGAGGCCCTACAATGAGCAGTTCTTC. Its translation: CASSSYLRPYNEQFF.

This CDR3 is CAIRPGQHSGNTIYF. As DNA, the CDR3 is TGTGCCATCAGGCCGGGACAGCACTCTGGAAACACCATATATTTT. This rearrangement joins TRBV10-3 to TRBJ1-3; 7 bases are a match to TRBD1. CDR1 is ENHRY and CDR2 is SYGVKD in the germline V gene. V lost 6 bases to trimming and J lost 0 bases; unmatched junction nucleotides: 5. The CDR3 length is 15 residues.

This chain connects TRBV19 to TRBJ1-2, with 7 bases lining up with TRBD1. V trimming: 7 bases; J trimming: 7 bases; junction bases outside the gene matches: 15. The CDR3 has 15 residues. Germline V gene lookup returns CDR1 LNHDA and CDR2 SQIVND (reference sequence). The CDR3 DNA is TGTGCCAGTACCACTGGAGGGGGCGGGTCAAGTGGCTACACCTTC. This translates into CASTTGGGGSSGYTF. Full variable domain (missing parts from reference TRBV19 and TRBJ1-2): DGGITQSPKYLFRKEGQNVTLSCEQNLNHDAMYWYRQDPGQGLRLIYYSQIVNDFQKGDIAEGYSVSREKKESFPLTVTSAQKNPTAFYLCASTTGGGGSSGYTFGSGTRLTVV.

The V call is TRBV30, the J call TRBJ2-5, with a weak D call TRBD2 (6 bases). Trimming cost V 8 bases and J 5 bases, with 15 bases left between them. Germline CDR1 GTSNPN, CDR2 SVGIG (reference sequence). CDR3 length: 12 amino acids. CDR3 nucleotides: TGTGCCGGAAAGGAGGGTGGGGAGACCCAGTACTTC. Translating it yields CAGKEGGETQYF.

The V and J genes are TRBV2 and TRBJ1-5, with TRBD1 matching over 8 bases. V trimming: 5 bases; J trimming: 7 bases; junction bases outside the gene matches: 10. Germline loops: CDR1 SNHLY, CDR2 FYNNEI. The CDR3 extends over 15 amino acids. The chain's CDR3 is CASSLPGTGPQPQHF. CDR3 in DNA: TGTGCCAGCAGTTTACCCGGGACAGGTCCCCAGCCCCAGCATTTT.

This rearrangement joins TRBV18 to TRBJ2-7, with a weak D call TRBD2 (5 bases). CDR3 size: 14 residues. V was trimmed by 6 bases and J by 2 bases, leaving 14 bases between them. Per the germline V gene, CDR1 is KGHSH and CDR2 is LQKENI. This CDR3 is CASSPSPEAYEQYF. The CDR3, as DNA: TGTGCCAGCTCCCCCTCTCCGGAGGCCTACGAGCAGTACTTC. Using reference TRBV18 and TRBJ2-7 for the parts outside the CDR3, the full variable domain is NAGVMQNPRHLVRRRGQEARLRCSPMKGHSHVYWYRQLPEEGLKFMVYLQKENIIDESGMPKERFSAEFPKEGPSILRIQQVVRGDSAAYFCASSPSPEAYEQYFGPGTRLTVT.

The chain uses TRBV20-1 and TRBJ1-1; no definite D call. Trimming shortened V by 7 bases and J by 5 bases, and 11 bases separated the two germline ends. The germline CDR1 and CDR2 sequences are DFQATT and SNEGSKA (reference sequence). The CDR3 runs to 11 residues. In DNA, the CDR3 is TGCAGTGTGGGCCCTCCGACTGAAGCTTTCTTT. Its protein product is CSVGPPTEAFF.

This clone was picked up a small number of times. The chain carries TRBV6-1 and TRBJ1-3; D uncertain. The ends were cut back, 2 bases at V and 1 base at J, with 6 bases in the middle. This CDR3 has 14 residues. Looked up from germline, CDR1 is MNHNS and CDR2 is SASEGT. CDR3 residues: CASSERGSGNTIYF. DNA of the CDR3: TGTGCCAGCAGTGAACGCGGATCTGGAAACACCATATATTTT.

The V gene is TRBV5-1, the J gene TRBJ2-5, with D uncertain. Germline V gene lookup returns CDR1 SGHRS and CDR2 YFSETQ. V lost 0 bases and J 2 bases, leaving 11 bases between the germline ends. The CDR3 is 15 amino acids. Here the CDR3 DNA reads TGCGCCAGCAGCTTGGAACCGAGACGACAAGAGACCCAGTACTTC. Residues: CASSLEPRRQETQYF.

The chain couples TRBV5-1 to TRBJ2-3; the D is unclear. This CDR3 contains 11 residues. V was cut by 5 bases and J by 3 bases, with 4 bases left in between. Germline V gives CDR1 SGHRS, CDR2 YFSETQ. The CDR3 sequence is CASSRTDTQYF. The CDR3 region has the DNA TGCGCCAGCAGTAGAACAGATACGCAGTATTTT.

The chain uses TRBV19 and TRBJ1-2; D is uncertain. Germline V gene data show CDR1 as LNHDA and CDR2 as SQIVND (reference sequence). The length of the CDR3 is 14 residues. Trimming left V 5 bases short and J 5 bases short, with 15 bases between. The chain's CDR3 is CASSLNQVRYGYTF. The CDR3 DNA reads TGTGCCAGTAGTCTCAACCAAGTGAGGTATGGCTACACCTTC.

The chain combines TRBV6-5 with TRBJ2-7; TRBD2 matches 9 bases. There are 15 residues in the CDR3. The ends lost 5 bases at V and 6 bases at J; junction bases unmatched: 11. The germline gives CDR1 MNHEY, CDR2 SVGAGI. CDR3 sequence: CASSPDRREGFEQYF. As DNA, the CDR3 is TGTGCCAGCAGTCCCGATCGGCGGGAGGGTTTCGAGCAGTACTTC.

In its sample, this clone was seen a few times. J is TRBJ1-2 and V is TRBV27; TRBD1 might be the D (6 bases). Trimming took off 8 bases at V and 6 bases at J, with 19 bases between the two ends. CDR1 and CDR2 from the germline V gene are MNHEY and SMNVEV (reference sequence). This CDR3 is built from 14 residues. The CDR3 here is CASSRSAGDDGYTF. The CDR3 DNA is TGTGCCAGCTCCCGATCGGCAGGGGATGATGGCTACACCTTC.